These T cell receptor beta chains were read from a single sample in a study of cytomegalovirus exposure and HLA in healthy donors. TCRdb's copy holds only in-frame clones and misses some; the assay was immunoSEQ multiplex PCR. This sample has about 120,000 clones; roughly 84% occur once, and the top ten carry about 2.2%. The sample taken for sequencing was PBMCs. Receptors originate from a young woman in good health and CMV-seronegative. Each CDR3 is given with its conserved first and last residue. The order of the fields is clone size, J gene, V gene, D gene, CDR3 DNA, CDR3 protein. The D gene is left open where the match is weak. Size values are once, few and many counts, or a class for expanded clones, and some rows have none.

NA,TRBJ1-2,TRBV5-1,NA,TGCGCCAGCAGCTCTAGCTCGGGTCTTAACTATGGCTACACCTTC,CASSSSSGLNYGYTF
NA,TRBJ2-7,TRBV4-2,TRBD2,TGTGCCAGCAGCCAAGAGCCTAGCGGGGGGGGTCACTCCTACGAGCAGTACTTC,CASSQEPSGGGHSYEQYF
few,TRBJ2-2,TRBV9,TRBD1,TGTGCCAGCAGCGTGACAGGGGCGGCCGGGGAGCTGTTTTTT,CASSVTGAAGELFF
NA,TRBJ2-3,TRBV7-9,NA,TGTGCCAGCAGCTTAGGTCCAGGGGGCACAGATACGCAGTATTTT,CASSLGPGGTDTQYF
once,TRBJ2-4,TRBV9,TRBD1,TGTGCCAGCAGCGGCTCCTGGGACAGGGTCCCTGGCATTCAGTACTTC,CASSGSWDRVPGIQYF
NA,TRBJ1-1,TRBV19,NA,TGTGCCAGTACTCCATGGGCAGGTTTGAACACTGAAGCTTTCTTT,CASTPWAGLNTEAFF
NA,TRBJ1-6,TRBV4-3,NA,TGCGCCAGCAGCCAAGATTTAAGGAGCTCCTATAATTCACCCCTCCACTTT,CASSQDLRSSYNSPLHF
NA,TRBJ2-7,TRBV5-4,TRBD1,TGTGCCAGCAGGCCCGGGACAGGGTTCTCCTACGAGCAGTACTTC,CASRPGTGFSYEQYF
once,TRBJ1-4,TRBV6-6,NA,TGTGCCAGCAGTCAGACAGGCCCAGGGGAAAAACTGTTTTTT,CASSQTGPGEKLFF
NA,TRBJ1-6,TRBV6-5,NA,TGTGCCAGCAGTTACGCGGGGGACTTAGGTTCACCCCTCCACTTT,CASSYAGDLGSPLHF
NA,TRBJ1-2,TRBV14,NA,TGTGCCAGCAGCCAAGATTTAGGACTACATGGCTACACCTTC,CASSQDLGLHGYTF
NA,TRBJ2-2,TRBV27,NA,TGTGCCACTAGAGGGCTACTTAACACCGGGGAGCTGTTTTTT,CATRGLLNTGELFF
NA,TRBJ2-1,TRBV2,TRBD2,TGTGCCAGCAGCGGGGGGGCCTACAATGAGCAGTTCTTC,CASSGGAYNEQFF
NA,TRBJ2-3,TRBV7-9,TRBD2,TGTGCCAGCAGCTTAGGGACTAGCGGGGGTCTAGATACGCAGTATTTT,CASSLGTSGGLDTQYF
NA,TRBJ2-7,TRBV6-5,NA,TGTGCCAGCAGTTACTGGGGTTCCGGGACTGGGGAGCAGTACTTC,CASSYWGSGTGEQYF
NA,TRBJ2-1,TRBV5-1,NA,TGCGCCAGCAGCCTTAATAGCGGTGGGAATGAGCAGTTCTTC,CASSLNSGGNEQFF
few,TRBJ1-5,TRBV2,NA,TGTGCCAGCAGTGCCGGTAGCAATCAGCCCCAGCATTTT,CASSAGSNQPQHF
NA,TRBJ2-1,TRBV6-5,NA,TGTGCCAGCAGTCCGGACAGCCTGGGGCAGTTCTTC,CASSPDSLGQFF
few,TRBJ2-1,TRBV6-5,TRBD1,TGTGCCAGCAGCCCCGGACAGGGTTGGGATGAGCAGTTCTTC,CASSPGQGWDEQFF
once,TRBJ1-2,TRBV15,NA,TGTGCCACCAGCAGAACAGTGAGCTATGGCTACACCTTC,CATSRTVSYGYTF
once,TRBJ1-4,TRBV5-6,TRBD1,TGTGCCAGCAGCTGGGGCAGGGGGAATGAAAAACTGTTTTTT,CASSWGRGNEKLFF
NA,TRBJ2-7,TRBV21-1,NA,TGTGCCAGCAGCAAAGGGGGCCGGACAGGGGTTAACTACGAGCAGTACTTC,CASSKGGRTGVNYEQYF
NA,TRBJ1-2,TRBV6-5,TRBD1,TGTGCCACACGGGACAGGGTTGATGGCTACACCTTC,CATRDRVDGYTF
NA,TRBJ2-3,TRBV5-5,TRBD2,TGTGCCAGCAGCTTGCTAGCGGGGGTAGATACGCAGTATTTT,CASSLLAGVDTQYF
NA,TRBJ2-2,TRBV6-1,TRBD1,TGTGCCAGCAGTGTACAGGGGGCGTGGACCGGGGAGCTGTTTTTT,CASSVQGAWTGELFF
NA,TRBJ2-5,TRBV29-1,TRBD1,TGCAGCGTTGACAGGGGGAGACAAGAGACCCAGTACTTC,CSVDRGRQETQYF
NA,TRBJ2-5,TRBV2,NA,TGTGCCAGCAGTCGGGGGATCGAGGAGACCCAGTACTTC,CASSRGIEETQYF
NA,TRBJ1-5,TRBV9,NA,TGTGCCAGCAGCCCGGGAGGGTTCAATCAGCCCCAGCATTTT,CASSPGGFNQPQHF
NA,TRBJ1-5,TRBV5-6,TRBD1,TGTGCCAGCAGCGTGGGACAGGGGGCGCAGAGTCAGCCCCAGCATTTT,CASSVGQGAQSQPQHF
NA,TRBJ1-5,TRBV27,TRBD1,TGTGCCAGCAGACCGACAGGGGCTAGTCAGCCCCAGCATTTT,CASRPTGASQPQHF
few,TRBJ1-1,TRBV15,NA,TGTGCCACCAGCAGAGATGAAACGGGGGCTTTCTTT,CATSRDETGAFF
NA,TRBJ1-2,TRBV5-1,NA,TGCGCCAGCAGCTTGGCCTTTGGGGAGGATGGCTACACCTTC,CASSLAFGEDGYTF
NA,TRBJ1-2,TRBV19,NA,TGTGCCAGGCCCACCGAAAGGGGTTATGGCTACACCTTC,CARPTERGYGYTF
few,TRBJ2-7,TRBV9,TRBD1,TGTGCCAGCAGCGTAGCCGGACAGGGCTACGAGCAGTACTTC,CASSVAGQGYEQYF
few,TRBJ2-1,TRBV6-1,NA,TGTGCCAGCAGTGAGGGAGCGGGTAGCGATGAGCAGTTCTTC,CASSEGAGSDEQFF
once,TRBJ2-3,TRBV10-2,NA,TGCGCCAGCACCCCTGACCGGGTGCACACAGATACGCAGTATTTT,CASTPDRVHTDTQYF
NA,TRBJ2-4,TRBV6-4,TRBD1,TGTGCCAGCACCCGGGACAGGGAGTTGAAAAACATTCAGTACTTC,CASTRDRELKNIQYF
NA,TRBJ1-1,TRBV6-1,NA,TGTGCCAGCATCCGGACAGAGAACACTGAAGCTTTCTTT,CASIRTENTEAFF
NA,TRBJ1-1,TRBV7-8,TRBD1,TGTGCCAGCAGCCTGACAGGGATTATGAACACTGAAGCTTTCTTT,CASSLTGIMNTEAFF
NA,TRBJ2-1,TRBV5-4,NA,TGTGCCAGCAGCTTAGACAGAGGCAATGAGCAGTTCTTC,CASSLDRGNEQFF
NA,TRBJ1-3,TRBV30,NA,TGTGCCTGGAGGGGGGCGTCTGGAAACACCATATATTTT,CAWRGASGNTIYF
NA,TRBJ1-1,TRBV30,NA,TGTGCCTGGATTCTGAACTCGGAGGCTTTCTTT,CAWILNSEAFF
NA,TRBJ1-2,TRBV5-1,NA,TGCGCCAGCAGCTTCAGCGGCTCAGGGGACGGCTACACCTTC,CASSFSGSGDGYTF
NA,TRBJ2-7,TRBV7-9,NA,TGTGCCAGCAGCTTATACGGGACAGAGCAGTACTTC,CASSLYGTEQYF
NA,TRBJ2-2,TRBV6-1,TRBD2,TGTGCCAGCAGTAAAGGGACTAGCGGGGCGAACACCGGGGAGCTGTTTTTT,CASSKGTSGANTGELFF
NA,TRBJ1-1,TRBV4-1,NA,TGCGCCAGCAGCCCCTACCTGGGTATGGGGGGGAACACTGAAGCTTTCTTT,CASSPYLGMGGNTEAFF
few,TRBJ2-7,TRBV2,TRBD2,TGTGCCAGCAGCCCCGAGGGACTAGCGGGGTACGAGCAGTACTTC,CASSPEGLAGYEQYF
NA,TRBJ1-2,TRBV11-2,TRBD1,TGTGCCAGCAGCTTAGATTGGACAGGGTACGACTATGGCTACACCTTC,CASSLDWTGYDYGYTF
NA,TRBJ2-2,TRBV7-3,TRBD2,TGTGCCAGCAGCTTAGGACTAGCGGGGTTAAGCGGAGTCGGCGGGGAGCTGTTTTTT,CASSLGLAGLSGVGGELFF
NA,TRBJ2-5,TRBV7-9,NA,TGTGCCAGCAGCTTTGGGGCGGGGGCCCGGGAGACCCAGTACTTC,CASSFGAGARETQYF
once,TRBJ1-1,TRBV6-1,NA,TGTGCCAGCAAAGAGGGCTGGAACACTGAAGCTTTCTTT,CASKEGWNTEAFF
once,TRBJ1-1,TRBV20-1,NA,TGCAGTGCTAGAGATCAGGCGGCTTTCTTT,CSARDQAAFF
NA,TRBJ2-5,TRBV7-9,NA,TGTGCAGCGGGTCCCCCCGGAGAGACCCAGTACTTC,CAAGPPGETQYF
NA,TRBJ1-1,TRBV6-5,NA,TGTGCCAGTTCCCCGGGGTACACTGAAGCTTTCTTT,CASSPGYTEAFF
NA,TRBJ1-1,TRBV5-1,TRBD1,TGCGCCAGCAGCCAGACCGGGACAGGGGACACTGAAGCTTTCTTT,CASSQTGTGDTEAFF
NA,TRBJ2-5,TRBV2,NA,TGTGCCAGCAGTGATGGGGGCATCGTTCAGACCCAGTACTTC,CASSDGGIVQTQYF
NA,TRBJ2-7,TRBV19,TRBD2,TGTGCCAGTAGTATCCTAGCGGGGGCCTACGAGCAGTACTTC,CASSILAGAYEQYF
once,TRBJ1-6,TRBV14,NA,TGTGCCAGCAGCCCCCTCCCGTTGCAAACCCGGGATTCACCCCTCCACTTT,CASSPLPLQTRDSPLHF
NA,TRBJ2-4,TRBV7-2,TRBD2,TGTGCCAGCAGCTCTTCCCTAGCGGGGGGGAAAAACATTCAGTACTTC,CASSSSLAGGKNIQYF
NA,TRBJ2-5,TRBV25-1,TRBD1,TGTGCCAGCAGTGAAGTACGAGGGGGCCTTGAGACCCAGTACTTC,CASSEVRGGLETQYF